This T cell receptor (beta chain) was obtained from a study of response to subunit inactivated influenza vaccine. The ends lost 3 bases at V and 6 bases at J; junction bases unmatched: 6. Germline V gives CDR1 DFQATT, CDR2 SNEGSKA (reference sequence). The CDR3 has 13 amino acids. Findings and caveats of the study: The authors suggested that every seasonal influenza vaccination recruits few new T cells.

Note on this clonotype: The antigen is not known.

TCRdb re-called the RT-PCR reads with MiXCR, one entry per CDR3 protein. The repertoire includes about 500,000 distinct CDR3 sequences, 10% to 15% of them detected once, and around 13% sits in the top ten. The TCR originated in a man in his fifties who received an inactivated influenza vaccine. The input for sequencing was PBMCs from blood, taken roughly 6 weeks after vaccination. J is TRBJ2-7 and V is TRBV20-1; 9 bases fit TRBD1. The CDR3 reads CSARGTGKSEQYF. The CDR3 DNA is TGCAGTGCTAGGGGGACAGGGAAGTCCGAGCAGTACTTC.